The clone carrying this TCR beta chain was observed at least ten times. Antigen unknown. The CDR3 extends over 13 amino acids. The germline CDR1 and CDR2 sequences are DFQATT and SNEGSKA (reference sequence). Trimming took off 4 bases at V and 1 base at J, with 10 bases between the two ends. Individual cDNA molecules received unique molecular identifiers. TCRdb ran MiXCR on the 5' RACE reads and lists one entry per CDR3 protein. The profile covers about 36,000 distinct CDR3 sequences, with less than 8% appearing a single time and around 25% taken by the ten largest. These data originate in a study of early T cells in non-severe SARS-CoV-2 infection. Study-wide points: Private and CD4 specificities were missed by VDJdb matching, skewed to anti-spike CD8.

The clonotype was recovered from an adult who was a healthcare worker with PCR-confirmed SARS-CoV-2 infection or an uninfected control (not recorded which). The source material was whole blood, sampled at baseline. The J gene is TRBJ1-1, the V gene TRBV20-1, with D possibly being TRBD1 (5 bases). DNA of the CDR3: TGCAGTGCTAACAGGTTTCCGAACACTGAAGCTTTCTTT. It translates to CSANRFPNTEAFF.